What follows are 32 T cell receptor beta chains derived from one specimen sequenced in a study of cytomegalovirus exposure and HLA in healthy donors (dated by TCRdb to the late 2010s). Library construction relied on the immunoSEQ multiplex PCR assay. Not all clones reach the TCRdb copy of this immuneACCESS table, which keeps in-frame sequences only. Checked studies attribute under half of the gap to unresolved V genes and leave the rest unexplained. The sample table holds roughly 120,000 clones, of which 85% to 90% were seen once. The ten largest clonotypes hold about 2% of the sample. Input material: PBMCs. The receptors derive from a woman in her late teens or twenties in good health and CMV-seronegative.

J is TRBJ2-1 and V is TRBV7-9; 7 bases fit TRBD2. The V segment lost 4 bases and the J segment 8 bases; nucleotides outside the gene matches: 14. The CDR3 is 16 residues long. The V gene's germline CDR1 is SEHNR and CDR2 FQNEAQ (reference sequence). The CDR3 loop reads CASSSINAGVADEQFF. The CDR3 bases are TGTGCCAGCAGCTCGATTAACGCGGGAGTTGCCGATGAGCAGTTCTTC.

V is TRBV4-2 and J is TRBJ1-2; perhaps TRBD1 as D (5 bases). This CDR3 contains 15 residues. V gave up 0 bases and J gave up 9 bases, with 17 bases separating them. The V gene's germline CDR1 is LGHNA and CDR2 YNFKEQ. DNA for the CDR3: TGTGCCAGCAGCCAAGAGGGGGGGAACCCGGTTAGCTACACCTTC. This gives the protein CASSQEGGNPVSYTF.

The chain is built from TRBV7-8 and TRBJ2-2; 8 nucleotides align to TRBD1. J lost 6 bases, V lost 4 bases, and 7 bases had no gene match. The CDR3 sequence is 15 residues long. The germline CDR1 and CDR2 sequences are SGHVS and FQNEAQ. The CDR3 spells CASSWRTGYSGELFF. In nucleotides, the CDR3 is TGTGCCAGCAGCTGGCGGACAGGGTATTCCGGGGAGCTGTTTTTT.

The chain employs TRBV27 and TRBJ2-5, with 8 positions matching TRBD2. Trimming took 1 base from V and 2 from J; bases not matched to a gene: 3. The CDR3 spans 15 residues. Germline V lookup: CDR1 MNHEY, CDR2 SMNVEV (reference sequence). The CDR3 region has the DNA TGTGCCAGCAGTTTATATAGCGGGGAACAAGAGACCCAGTACTTC. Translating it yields CASSLYSGEQETQYF.

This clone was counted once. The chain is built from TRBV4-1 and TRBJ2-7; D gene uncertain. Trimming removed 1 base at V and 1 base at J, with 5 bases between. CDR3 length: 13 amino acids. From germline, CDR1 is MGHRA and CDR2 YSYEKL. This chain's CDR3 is CASSQGGSYEQYF. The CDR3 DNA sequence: TGCGCCAGCAGCCAAGGAGGATCCTACGAGCAGTACTTC.

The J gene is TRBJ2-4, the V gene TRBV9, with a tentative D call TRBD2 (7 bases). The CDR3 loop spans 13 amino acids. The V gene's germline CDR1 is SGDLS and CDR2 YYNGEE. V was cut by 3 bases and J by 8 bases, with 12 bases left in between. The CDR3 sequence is CASSEGGEDIQYF. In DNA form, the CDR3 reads TGTGCCAGCAGCGAGGGGGGGGAGGACATTCAGTACTTC.

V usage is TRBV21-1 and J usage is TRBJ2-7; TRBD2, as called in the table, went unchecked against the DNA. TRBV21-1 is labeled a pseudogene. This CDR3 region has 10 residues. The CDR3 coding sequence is TGTGCCAGCAGCAATTTCGGGCAGTACTTC. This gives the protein CASSNFGQYF.

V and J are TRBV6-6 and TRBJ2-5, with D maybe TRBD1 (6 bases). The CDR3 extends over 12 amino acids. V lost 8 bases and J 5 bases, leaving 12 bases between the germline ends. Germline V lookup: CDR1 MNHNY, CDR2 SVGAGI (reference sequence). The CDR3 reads CASWGLGETQYF. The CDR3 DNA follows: TGTGCCAGCTGGGGGCTGGGGGAGACCCAGTACTTC.

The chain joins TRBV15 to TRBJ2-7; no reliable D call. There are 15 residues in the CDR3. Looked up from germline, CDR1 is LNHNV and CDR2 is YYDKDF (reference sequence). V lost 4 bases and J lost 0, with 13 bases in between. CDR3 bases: TGTGCCACCAGCACTGAACAGTTGAGCTCCTACGAGCAGTACTTC. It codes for CATSTEQLSSYEQYF.

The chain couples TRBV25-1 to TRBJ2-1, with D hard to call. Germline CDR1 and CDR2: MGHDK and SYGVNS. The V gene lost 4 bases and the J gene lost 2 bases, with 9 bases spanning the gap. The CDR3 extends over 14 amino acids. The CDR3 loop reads CASSAGPTYNEQFF. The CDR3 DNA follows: TGTGCCAGCAGTGCGGGTCCTACCTACAATGAGCAGTTCTTC.

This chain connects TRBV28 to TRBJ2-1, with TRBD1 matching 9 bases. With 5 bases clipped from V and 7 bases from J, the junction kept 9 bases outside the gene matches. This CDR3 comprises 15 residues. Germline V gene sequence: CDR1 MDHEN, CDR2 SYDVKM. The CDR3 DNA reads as TGTGCCAGCAGTCCAGGGACAGGGTACACTAATGAGCAGTTCTTC. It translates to CASSPGTGYTNEQFF. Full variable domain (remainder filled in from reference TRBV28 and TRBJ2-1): DVKVTQSSRYLVKRTGEKVFLECVQDMDHENMFWYRQDPGLGLRLIYFSYDVKMKEKGDIPEGYSVSREKKERFSLILESASTNQTSMYLCASSPGTGYTNEQFFGPGTRLTVL.

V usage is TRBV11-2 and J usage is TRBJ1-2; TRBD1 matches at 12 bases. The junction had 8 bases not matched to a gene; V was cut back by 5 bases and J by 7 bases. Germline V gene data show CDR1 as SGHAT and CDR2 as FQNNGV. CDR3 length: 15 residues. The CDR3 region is CASSQGQGAIIGYTF. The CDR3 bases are TGTGCCAGCAGCCAGGGACAGGGGGCGATTATTGGCTACACCTTC.

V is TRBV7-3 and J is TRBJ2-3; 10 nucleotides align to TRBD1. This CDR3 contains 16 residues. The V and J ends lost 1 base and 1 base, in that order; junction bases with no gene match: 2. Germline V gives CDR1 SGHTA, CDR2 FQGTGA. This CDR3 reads CASSLIGQGGTDTQYF. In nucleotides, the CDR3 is TGTGCCAGCAGCTTAATCGGACAGGGGGGCACAGATACGCAGTATTTT.

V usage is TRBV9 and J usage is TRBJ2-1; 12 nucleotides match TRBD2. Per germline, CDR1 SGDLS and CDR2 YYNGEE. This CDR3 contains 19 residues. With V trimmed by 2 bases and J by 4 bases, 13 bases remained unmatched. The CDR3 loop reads CASSVTSGGSTTTYNEQFF. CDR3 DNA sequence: TGTGCCAGCAGCGTGACTAGCGGGGGATCCACCACCACTTACAATGAGCAGTTCTTC.

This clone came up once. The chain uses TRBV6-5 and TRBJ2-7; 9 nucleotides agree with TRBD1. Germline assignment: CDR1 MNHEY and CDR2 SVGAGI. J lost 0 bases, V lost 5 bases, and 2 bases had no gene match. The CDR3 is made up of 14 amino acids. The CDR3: CASSRTGASYEQYF. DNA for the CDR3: TGTGCCAGCAGTCGGACAGGGGCCTCCTACGAGCAGTACTTC.

CDR3 nucleotide sequence: TGTGCCAGCAGCTCAGACAGGGTACAGCCCCAGCATTTT. Translated, it gives CASSSDRVQPQHF. V gene TRBV5-4 combines with J gene TRBJ1-5, with 7 bases lining up with TRBD1. There are 13 residues in the CDR3. Germline trimming cut 3 bases from V and 7 bases from J; bases unmatched to any gene: 4. Germline V gives CDR1 SGHNT, CDR2 YYREEE (reference sequence).

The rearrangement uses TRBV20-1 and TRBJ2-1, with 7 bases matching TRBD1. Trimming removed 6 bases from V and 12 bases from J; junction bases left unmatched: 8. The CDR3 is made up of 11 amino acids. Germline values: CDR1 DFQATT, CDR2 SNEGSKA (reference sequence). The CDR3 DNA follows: TGCAGTGCAACGACAGGGACCCTGCAGTTCTTC. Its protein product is CSATTGTLQFF.

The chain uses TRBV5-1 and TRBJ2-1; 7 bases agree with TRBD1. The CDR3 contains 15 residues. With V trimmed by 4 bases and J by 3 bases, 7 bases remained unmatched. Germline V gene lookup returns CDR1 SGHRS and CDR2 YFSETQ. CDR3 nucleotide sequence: TGCGCCAGCAGCAAGGGACAGCGAGTCTACAATGAGCAGTTCTTC. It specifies CASSKGQRVYNEQFF.

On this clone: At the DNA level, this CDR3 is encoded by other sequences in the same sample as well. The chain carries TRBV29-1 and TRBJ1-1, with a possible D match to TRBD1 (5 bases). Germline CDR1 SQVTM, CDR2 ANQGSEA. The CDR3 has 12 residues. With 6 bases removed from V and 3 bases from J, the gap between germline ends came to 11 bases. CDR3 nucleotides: TGCAGCGTCGACCGCAGGGACACTGAAGCTTTCTTT. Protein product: CSVDRRDTEAFF. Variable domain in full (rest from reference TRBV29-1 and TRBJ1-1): SAVISQKPSRDICQRGTSLTIQCQVDSQVTMMFWYRQQPGQSLTLIATANQGSEATYESGFVIDKFPISRPNLTFSTLTVSNMSPEDSSIYLCSVDRRDTEAFFGQGTRLTVV.

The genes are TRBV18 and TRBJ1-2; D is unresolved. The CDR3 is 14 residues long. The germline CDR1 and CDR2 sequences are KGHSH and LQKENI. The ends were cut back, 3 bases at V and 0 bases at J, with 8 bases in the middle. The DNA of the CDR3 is TGTGCCAGCTCACCCTCACTTGCTAACTATGGCTACACCTTC. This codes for CASSPSLANYGYTF.

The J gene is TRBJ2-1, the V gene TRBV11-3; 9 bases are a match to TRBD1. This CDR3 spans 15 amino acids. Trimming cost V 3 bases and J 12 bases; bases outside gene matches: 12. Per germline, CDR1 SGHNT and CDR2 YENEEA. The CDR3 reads CASSLNRDRDDTQFF. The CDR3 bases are TGTGCCAGCAGCTTGAACCGGGACAGGGACGATACGCAGTTCTTC.

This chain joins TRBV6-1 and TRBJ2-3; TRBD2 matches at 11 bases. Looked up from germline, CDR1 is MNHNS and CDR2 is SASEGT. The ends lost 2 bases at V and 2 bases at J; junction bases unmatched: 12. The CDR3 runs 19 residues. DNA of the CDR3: TGTGCCAGCAGTGAAAGGAGTAGCGGGAGGGTCGTCAACACAGATACGCAGTATTTT. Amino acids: CASSERSSGRVVNTDTQYF.

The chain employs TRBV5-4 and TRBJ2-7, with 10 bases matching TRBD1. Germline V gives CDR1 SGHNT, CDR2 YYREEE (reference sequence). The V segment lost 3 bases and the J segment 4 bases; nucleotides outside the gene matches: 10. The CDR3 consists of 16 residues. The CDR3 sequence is CASSSQGQGPHYEQYF. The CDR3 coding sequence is TGTGCCAGCAGCTCCCAGGGACAGGGGCCACATTACGAGCAGTACTTC.

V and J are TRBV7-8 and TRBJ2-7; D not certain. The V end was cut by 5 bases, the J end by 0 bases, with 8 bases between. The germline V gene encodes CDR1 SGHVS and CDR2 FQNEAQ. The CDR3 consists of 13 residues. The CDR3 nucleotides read TGTGCCAGCAGCATACAGATCTCCTACGAGCAGTACTTC. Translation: CASSIQISYEQYF.

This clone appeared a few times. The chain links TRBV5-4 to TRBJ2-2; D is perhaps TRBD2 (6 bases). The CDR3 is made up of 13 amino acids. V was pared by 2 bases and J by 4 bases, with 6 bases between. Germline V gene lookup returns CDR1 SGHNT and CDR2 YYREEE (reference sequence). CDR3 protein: CASSFGSTGELFF. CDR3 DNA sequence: TGTGCCAGCAGCTTCGGGAGCACCGGGGAGCTGTTTTTT. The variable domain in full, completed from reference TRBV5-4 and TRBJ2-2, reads ETGVTQSPTHLIKTRGQQVTLRCSSQSGHNTVSWYQQALGQGPQFIFQYYREEENGRGNFPPRFSGLQFPNYSSELNVNALELDDSALYLCASSFGSTGELFFGEGSRLTVL.

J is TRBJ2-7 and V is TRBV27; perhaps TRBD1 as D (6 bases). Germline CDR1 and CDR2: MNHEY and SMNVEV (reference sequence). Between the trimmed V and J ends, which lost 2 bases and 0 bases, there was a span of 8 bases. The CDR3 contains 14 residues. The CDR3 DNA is TGTGCCAGCAGTTTAAGGGGGTACTCCTACGAGCAGTACTTC. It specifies CASSLRGYSYEQYF.

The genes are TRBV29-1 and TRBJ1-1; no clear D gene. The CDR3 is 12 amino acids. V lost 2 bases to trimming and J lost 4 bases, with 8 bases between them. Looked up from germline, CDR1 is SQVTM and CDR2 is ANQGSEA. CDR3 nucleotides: TGCAGCGTTGAAACTTCGAGCACTGAAGCTTTCTTT. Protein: CSVETSSTEAFF.

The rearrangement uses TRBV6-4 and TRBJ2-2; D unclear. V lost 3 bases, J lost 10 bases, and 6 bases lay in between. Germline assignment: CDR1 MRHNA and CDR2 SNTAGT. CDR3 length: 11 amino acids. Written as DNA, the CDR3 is TGTGCCAGCAGTGAAATAGAGGAGCTGTTTTTT. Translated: CASSEIEELFF.

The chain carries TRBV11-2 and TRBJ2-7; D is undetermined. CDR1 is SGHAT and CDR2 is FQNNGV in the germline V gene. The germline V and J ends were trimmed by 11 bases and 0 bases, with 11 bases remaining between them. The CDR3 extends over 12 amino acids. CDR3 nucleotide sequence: TGTGCCGTCCGACTTAGCTCCTACGAGCAGTACTTC. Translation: CAVRLSSYEQYF. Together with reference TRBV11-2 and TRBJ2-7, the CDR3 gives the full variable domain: EAGVAQSPRYKIIEKRQSVAFWCNPISGHATLYWYQQILGQGPKLLIQFQNNGVVDDSQLPKDRFSAERLKGVDSTLKIQPAKLEDSAVYLCAVRLSSYEQYFGPGTRLTVT.

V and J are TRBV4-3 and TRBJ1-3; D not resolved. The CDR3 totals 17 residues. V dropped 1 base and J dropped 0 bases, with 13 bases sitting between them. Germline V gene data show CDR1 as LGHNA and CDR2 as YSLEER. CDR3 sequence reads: CASSQGDTRSSGNTIYF. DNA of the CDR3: TGCGCCAGCAGCCAAGGAGACACCCGAAGCTCTGGAAACACCATATATTTT.

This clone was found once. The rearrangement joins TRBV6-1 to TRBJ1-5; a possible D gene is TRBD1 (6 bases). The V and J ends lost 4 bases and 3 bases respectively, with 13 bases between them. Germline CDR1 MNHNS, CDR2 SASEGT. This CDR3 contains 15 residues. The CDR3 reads CASSATGDFNQPQHF. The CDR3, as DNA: TGTGCCAGCAGTGCGACAGGAGACTTCAATCAGCCCCAGCATTTT.

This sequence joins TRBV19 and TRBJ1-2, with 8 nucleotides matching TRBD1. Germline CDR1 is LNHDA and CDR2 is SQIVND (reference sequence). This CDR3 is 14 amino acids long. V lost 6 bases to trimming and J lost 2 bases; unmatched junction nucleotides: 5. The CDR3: CASRQGARNYGYTF. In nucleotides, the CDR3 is TGTGCCAGTAGGCAGGGGGCGCGGAACTATGGCTACACCTTC.